This T cell receptor beta chain is drawn from a study of T cell responses to AZD1222 COVID-19 vaccine. Clones were sequenced by immunoSEQ multiplex PCR, and TCRdb holds only the in-frame ones, with some missing. The sample shows 150,000 to 200,000 clones, approximately 90% of them seen only once. This CDR3 region has 15 residues. Germline V gene sequence: CDR1 SGHNT, CDR2 YYREEE (reference sequence). The ends lost 4 bases at V and 0 bases at J; junction bases unmatched: 3. Remarks on this clone: The antigen remains undetermined.

Study results and limitations: Scientists sampled the repertoires only once the peak T cell response had passed. The donor group comprised mostly white British people and more females; the analysis possibly underestimated clonal diversity. Seropositive at baseline were only a handful of AZD1222 recipients.

The sequencing here drew on peripheral blood, taken on day 0 of AZD1222 vaccination. The rearrangement joins TRBV5-4 to TRBJ1-2; 10 positions agree with TRBD1. The clonotype was recovered from an adult in good health. CDR3 protein: CASSLGQGANYGYTF. CDR3 coding DNA: TGTGCCAGCAGCCTAGGACAGGGGGCTAACTATGGCTACACCTTC. Using reference TRBV5-4 and TRBJ1-2 for the parts outside the CDR3, the full variable domain is ETGVTQSPTHLIKTRGQQVTLRCSSQSGHNTVSWYQQALGQGPQFIFQYYREEENGRGNFPPRFSGLQFPNYSSELNVNALELDDSALYLCASSLGQGANYGYTFGSGTRLTVV.